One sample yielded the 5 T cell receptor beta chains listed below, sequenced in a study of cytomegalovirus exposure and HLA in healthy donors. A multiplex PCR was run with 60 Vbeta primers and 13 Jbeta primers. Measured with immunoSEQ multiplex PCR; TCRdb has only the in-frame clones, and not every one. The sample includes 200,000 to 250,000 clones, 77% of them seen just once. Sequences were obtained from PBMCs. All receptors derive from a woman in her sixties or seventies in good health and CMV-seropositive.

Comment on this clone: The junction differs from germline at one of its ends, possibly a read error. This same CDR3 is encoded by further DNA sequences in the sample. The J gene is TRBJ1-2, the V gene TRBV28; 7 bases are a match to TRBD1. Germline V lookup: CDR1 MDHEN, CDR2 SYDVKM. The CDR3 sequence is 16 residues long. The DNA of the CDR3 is TGCGCCAGCAGCTTAGATCCGGGACAGCGAGACTATGGCTACACCTTC. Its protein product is CASSLDPGQRDYGYTF.

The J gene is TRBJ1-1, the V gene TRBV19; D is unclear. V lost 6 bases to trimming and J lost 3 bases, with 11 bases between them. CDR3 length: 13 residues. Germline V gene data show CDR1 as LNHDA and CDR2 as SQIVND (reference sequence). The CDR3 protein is CASSRGRDTEAFF. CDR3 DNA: TGTGCCAGTAGCCGAGGAAGAGACACTGAAGCTTTCTTT.

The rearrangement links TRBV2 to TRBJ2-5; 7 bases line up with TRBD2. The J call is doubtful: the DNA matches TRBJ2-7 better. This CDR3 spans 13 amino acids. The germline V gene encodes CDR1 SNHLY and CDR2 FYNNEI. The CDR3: CASRTRGTGEQYF. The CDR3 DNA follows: TGTGCCAGCCGGACTAGAGGGACGGGCGAGCAGTACTTC.

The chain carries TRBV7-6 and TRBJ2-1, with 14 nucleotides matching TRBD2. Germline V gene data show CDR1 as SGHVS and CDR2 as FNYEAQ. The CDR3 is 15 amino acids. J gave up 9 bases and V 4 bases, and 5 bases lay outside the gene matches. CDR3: CASSSGLAGAREQFF. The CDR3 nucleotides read TGTGCCAGCAGCTCGGGACTAGCGGGAGCACGTGAGCAGTTCTTC.

CDR3 in DNA: TGTGCCAGCAGTGACTCGAGCGGAGGCACGCAGTATTTT. It is translated as CASSDSSGGTQYF. This rearrangement joins TRBV6-4 to TRBJ2-3; TRBD2 might be the D (5 bases). CDR1 and CDR2 (germline): MRHNA, SNTAGT. V was cut by 0 bases and J by 9 bases, with 10 bases left in between. CDR3 length equals 13 residues.